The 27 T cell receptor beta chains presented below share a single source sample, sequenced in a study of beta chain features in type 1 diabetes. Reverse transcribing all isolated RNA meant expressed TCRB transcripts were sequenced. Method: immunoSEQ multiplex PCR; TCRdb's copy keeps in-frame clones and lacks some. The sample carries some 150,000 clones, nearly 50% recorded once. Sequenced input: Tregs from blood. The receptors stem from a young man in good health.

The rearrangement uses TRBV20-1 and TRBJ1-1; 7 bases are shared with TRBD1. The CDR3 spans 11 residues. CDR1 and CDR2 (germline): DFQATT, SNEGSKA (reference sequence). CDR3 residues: CKRQGFSEAFF. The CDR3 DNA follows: TGCAAAAGACAGGGTTTCTCTGAAGCTTTCTTT.

This chain's CDR3 is CASRIAGGSVEQYF. As DNA, the CDR3 is TGTGCCAGCAGAATAGCGGGGGGGTCGGTCGAGCAGTACTTC. The J gene is TRBJ2-7, the V gene TRBV5-6; 11 positions agree with TRBD2. The CDR3 has 14 residues. Germline lookup yields CDR1 SGHDT and CDR2 YYEEEE. Losses at the gene ends were 5 bases for V and 6 bases for J; bases not matched to a gene: 7.

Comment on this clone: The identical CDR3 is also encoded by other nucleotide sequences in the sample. CDR3 region: CASSYGQLYEQYF. CDR3 nucleotide sequence: TGTGCCAGCAGTTACGGACAACTGTACGAGCAGTACTTC. The gene calls are TRBV6-5 and TRBJ2-7; tentatively, D is TRBD1 (5 bases). Trimming pared 2 bases from V and 4 bases from J, leaving 9 bases between. This CDR3 is built from 13 residues. Germline CDR1 and CDR2: MNHEY and SVGAGI.

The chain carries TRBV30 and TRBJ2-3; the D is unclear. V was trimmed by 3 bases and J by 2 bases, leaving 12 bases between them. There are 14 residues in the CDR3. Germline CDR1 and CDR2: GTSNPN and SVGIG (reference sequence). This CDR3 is CAWRTRIYTDTQYF. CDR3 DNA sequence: TGTGCCTGGAGGACGAGGATCTACACAGATACGCAGTATTTT. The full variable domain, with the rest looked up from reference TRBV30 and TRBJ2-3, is SQTIHQWPATLVQPVGSPLSLECTVEGTSNPNLYWYRQAAGRGLQLLFYSVGIGQISSEVPQNLSASRPQDRQFILSSKKLLLSDSGFYLCAWRTRIYTDTQYFGPGTRLTVL.

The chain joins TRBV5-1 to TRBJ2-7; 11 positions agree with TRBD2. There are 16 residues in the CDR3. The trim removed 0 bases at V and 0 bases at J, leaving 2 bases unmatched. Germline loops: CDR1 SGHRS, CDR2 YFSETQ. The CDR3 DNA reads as TGCGCCAGCAGCTTGGCGGGGACTAGCGGCTCCTACGAGCAGTACTTC. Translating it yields CASSLAGTSGSYEQYF. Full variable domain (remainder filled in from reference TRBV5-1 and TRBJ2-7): KAGVTQTPRYLIKTRGQQVTLSCSPISGHRSVSWYQQTPGQGLQFLFEYFSETQRNKGNFPGRFSGRQFSNSRSEMNVSTLELGDSALYLCASSLAGTSGSYEQYFGPGTRLTVT.

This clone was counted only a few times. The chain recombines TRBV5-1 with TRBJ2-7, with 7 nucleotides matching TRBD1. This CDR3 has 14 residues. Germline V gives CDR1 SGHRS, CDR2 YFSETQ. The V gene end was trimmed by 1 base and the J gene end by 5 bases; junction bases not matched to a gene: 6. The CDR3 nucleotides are TGCGCCAGCAGCTTGATAACACAGGGGAACGAGCAGTACTTC. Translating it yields CASSLITQGNEQYF.

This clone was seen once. The CDR3 DNA reads TGCGCCAGCAGCCAAGGGGGCGGGAACACCAATGAGCAGTTCTTC. Encoded protein: CASSQGGGNTNEQFF. This chain links TRBV4-3 with TRBJ2-1; TRBD2 is a possible D gene (6 bases). Trimming left V 1 base short and J 6 bases short, with 13 bases between. Germline-derived CDR1 and CDR2 are LGHNA and YSLEER. There are 15 residues in the CDR3.

DNA of the CDR3: TGTGCCAGCAGTGAAGCGAGGGTCGGGCAGGACCAGCATTTT. Protein product: CASSEARVGQDQHF. J is TRBJ1-5 and V is TRBV6-1; D gene uncertain. The CDR3 is made up of 14 amino acids. The V and J ends lost 0 bases and 12 bases respectively, with 15 bases between them. Germline values: CDR1 MNHNS, CDR2 SASEGT.

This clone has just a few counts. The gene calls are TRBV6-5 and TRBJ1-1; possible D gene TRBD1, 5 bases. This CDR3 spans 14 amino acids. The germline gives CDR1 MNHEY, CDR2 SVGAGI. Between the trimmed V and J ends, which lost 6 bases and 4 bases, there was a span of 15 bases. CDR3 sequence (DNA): TGTGCCAGCAGCCCGCTGGGGGGTCGCACTGAAGCTTTCTTT. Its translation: CASSPLGGRTEAFF.

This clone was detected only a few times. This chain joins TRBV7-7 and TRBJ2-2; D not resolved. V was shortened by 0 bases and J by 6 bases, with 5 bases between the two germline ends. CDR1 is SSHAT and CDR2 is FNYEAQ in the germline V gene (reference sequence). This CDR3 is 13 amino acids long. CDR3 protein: CASSLAGSGELFF. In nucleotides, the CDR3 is TGTGCCAGCAGCTTAGCGGGCTCCGGGGAGCTGTTTTTT.

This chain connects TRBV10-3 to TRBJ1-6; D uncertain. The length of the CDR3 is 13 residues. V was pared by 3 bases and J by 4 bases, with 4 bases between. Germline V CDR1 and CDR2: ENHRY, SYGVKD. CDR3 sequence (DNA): TGTGCCATCAGTGACCCATATAATTCACCCCTCCACTTT. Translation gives CAISDPYNSPLHF.

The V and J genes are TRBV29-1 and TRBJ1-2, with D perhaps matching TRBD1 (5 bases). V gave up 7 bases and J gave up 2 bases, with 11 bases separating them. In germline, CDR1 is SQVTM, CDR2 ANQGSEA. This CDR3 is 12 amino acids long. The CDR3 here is CSAMGGNYGYTF. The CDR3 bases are TGCAGCGCTATGGGGGGGAACTATGGCTACACCTTC.

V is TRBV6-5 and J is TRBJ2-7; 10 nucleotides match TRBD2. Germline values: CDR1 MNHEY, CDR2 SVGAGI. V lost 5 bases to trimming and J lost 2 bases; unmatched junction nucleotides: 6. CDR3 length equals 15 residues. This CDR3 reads CASSKGLAAAYEQYF. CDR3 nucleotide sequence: TGTGCCAGCAGTAAAGGACTAGCGGCAGCCTACGAGCAGTACTTC.

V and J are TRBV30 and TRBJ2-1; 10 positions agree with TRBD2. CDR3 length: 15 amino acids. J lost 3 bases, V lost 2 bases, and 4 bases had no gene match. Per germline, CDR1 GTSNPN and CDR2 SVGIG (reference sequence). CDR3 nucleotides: TGTGCCTGGAGTCTCGGACTAGCGGACTACAATGAGCAGTTCTTC. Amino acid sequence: CAWSLGLADYNEQFF.

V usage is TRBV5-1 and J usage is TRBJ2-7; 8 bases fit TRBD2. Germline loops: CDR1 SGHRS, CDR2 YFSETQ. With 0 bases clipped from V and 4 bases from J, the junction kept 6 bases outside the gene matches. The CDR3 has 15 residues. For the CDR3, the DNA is TGCGCCAGCAGCTTGGTCCCCGGGGGGGCTTACGAGCAGTACTTC. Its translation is CASSLVPGGAYEQYF.

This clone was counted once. Written as DNA, the CDR3 is TGTGCCAGCTCACGACGCGGGGGATCCTACAATGAGCAGTTCTTC. Its translation: CASSRRGGSYNEQFF. The rearrangement links TRBV18 to TRBJ2-1; 7 bases line up with TRBD2. Germline trimming cut 4 bases from V and 1 base from J; bases unmatched to any gene: 4. The CDR3 is 15 residues long. Germline loops: CDR1 KGHSH, CDR2 LQKENI.

DNA for the CDR3: TGTGCCAGCAGCGTAGATAGTACGGTACGGGCCCAGTACTTC. Its translation is CASSVDSTVRAQYF. The rearrangement links TRBV9 to TRBJ2-5; D not resolved. Germline CDR1 and CDR2: SGDLS and YYNGEE. The ends were cut back, 0 bases at V and 9 bases at J, with 15 bases in the middle. This CDR3 spans 14 amino acids.

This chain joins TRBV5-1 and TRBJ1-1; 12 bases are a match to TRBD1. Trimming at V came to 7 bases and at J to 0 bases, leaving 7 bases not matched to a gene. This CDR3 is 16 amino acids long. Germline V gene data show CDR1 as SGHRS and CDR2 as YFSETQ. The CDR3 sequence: CASHRDRGLVNTEAFF. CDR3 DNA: TGCGCCAGCCACCGGGACAGGGGGCTGGTGAACACTGAAGCTTTCTTT.

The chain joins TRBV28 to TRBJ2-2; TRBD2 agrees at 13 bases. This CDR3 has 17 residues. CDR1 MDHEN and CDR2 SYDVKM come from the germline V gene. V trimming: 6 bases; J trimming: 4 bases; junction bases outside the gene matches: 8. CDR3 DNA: TGTGCCAGCAGAGGACTAGCGGGAGTTCGGTCCACCGGGGAGCTGTTTTTT. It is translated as CASRGLAGVRSTGELFF.

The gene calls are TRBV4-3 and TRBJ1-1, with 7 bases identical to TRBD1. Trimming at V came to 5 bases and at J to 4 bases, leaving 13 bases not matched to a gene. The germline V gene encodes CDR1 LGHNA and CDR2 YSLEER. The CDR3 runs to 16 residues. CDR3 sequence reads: CASSAGGDRFSTEAFF. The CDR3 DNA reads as TGCGCCAGCAGCGCGGGGGGGGACAGATTTAGCACTGAAGCTTTCTTT.

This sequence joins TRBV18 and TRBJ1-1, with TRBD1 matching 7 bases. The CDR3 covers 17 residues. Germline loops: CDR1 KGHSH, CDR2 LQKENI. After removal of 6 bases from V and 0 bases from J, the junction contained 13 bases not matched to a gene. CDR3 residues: CASSPRRDSPMNTEAFF. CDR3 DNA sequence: TGTGCCAGCTCTCCTCGTCGGGACAGCCCCATGAACACTGAAGCTTTCTTT.

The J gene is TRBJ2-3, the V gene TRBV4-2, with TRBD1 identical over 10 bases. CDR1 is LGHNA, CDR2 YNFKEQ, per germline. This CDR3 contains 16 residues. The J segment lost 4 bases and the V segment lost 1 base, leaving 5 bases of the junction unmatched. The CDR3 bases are TGTGCCAGCAGCCAAGGCGACAGGGGGCGGGCAGATACGCAGTATTTT. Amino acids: CASSQGDRGRADTQYF.

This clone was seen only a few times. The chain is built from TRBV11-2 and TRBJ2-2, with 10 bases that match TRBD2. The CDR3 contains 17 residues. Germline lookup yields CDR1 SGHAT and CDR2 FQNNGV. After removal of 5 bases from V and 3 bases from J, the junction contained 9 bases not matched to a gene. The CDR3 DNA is TGTGCCAGCAGCCCGATTCGGACTAGCGGATACACCGGGGAGCTGTTTTTT. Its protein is CASSPIRTSGYTGELFF.

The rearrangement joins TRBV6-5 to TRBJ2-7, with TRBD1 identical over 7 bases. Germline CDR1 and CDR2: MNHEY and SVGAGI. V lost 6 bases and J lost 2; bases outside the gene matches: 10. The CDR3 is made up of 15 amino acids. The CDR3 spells CASRRTDRETYEQYF. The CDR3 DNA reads TGTGCCAGCAGGCGGACCGACAGGGAAACCTACGAGCAGTACTTC.

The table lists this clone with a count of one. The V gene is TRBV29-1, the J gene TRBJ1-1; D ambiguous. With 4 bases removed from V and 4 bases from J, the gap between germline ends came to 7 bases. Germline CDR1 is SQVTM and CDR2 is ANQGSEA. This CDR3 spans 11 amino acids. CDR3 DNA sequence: TGCAGCGTTGGTCGGGTCACTGAAGCTTTCTTT. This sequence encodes CSVGRVTEAFF.

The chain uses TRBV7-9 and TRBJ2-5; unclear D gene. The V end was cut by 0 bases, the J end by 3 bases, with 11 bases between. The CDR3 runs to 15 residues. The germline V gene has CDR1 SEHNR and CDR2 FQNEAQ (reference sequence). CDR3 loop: CASSLALDSKETQYF. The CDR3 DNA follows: TGTGCCAGCAGCTTAGCCCTCGACTCGAAAGAGACCCAGTACTTC.

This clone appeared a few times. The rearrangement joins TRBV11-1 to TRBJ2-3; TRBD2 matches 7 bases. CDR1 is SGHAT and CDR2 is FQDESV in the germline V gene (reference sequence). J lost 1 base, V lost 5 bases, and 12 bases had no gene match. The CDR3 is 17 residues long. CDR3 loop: CASSQRPRGGGTDTQYF. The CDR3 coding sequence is TGTGCCAGCAGCCAAAGGCCCCGGGGAGGGGGCACAGATACGCAGTATTTT.